This T cell receptor beta chain was recovered during a study of blood T cell repertoires in COVID-19. At the level of the study: Sources were T cells, B-cell-depleted T cells, or PBMCs; the material itself was cDNA or gDNA.

Germline V gives CDR1 LGHDT, CDR2 YNNKEL (reference sequence). V lost 2 bases to trimming and J lost 4 bases, with 17 bases between them. The length of the CDR3 is 16 residues. In the source study's methods: Researchers report that nucleated cell counts were estimated from reference gene primer amplification. The data were produced by immunoSEQ multiplex PCR, yet TCRdb's version contains in-frame clones alone and is incomplete. For V, J and clone size, that table is used; D and trimming come from the DNA. The repertoire holds roughly 230,000 clones, with around 83% as singletons. The receptor was derived from a man aged 35 to 55 with acute or convalescent COVID-19. Sequenced input: peripheral blood. V is TRBV3-1 (or the pseudogene TRBV3-2) and J is TRBJ2-5, with a weak D call TRBD1 (5 bases). The CDR3, as DNA: TGTGCCAGCAGCCAATCTGGCAGGGATGTTAGAGAGACCCAGTACTTC. Its protein product is CASSQSGRDVRETQYF.